This record concerns one T cell receptor beta chain sequence. Its antigen is as yet unknown. This entry is derived from a study of shared clonotypes between healthy human individuals. TCRdb's copy holds only in-frame clones and misses some; the assay was immunoSEQ multiplex PCR. The sample records roughly 1.5 million clones, approximately 98% being singletons. Study-wide findings and caveats: Across several donors, naive CD4 shared about 5%, naive CD8 about 3.2%, memory CD4 roughly 2.5%, memory CD8 about 0.38%.

The CDR3 spans 16 residues. Germline CDR1 LNHNV, CDR2 YYDKDF (reference sequence). V was cut by 1 base and J by 7 bases, with 16 bases left in between. What was sequenced was naive CD4+ T cells sorted from blood. Documented subset: CD45RA+ positively selected. This chain uses TRBV15 with TRBJ2-2; a weak D match, TRBD1 (5 bases). This clonotype was obtained from a man younger than 45 in good health. The CDR3 DNA follows: TGTGCCACCAGCAGAGCCTCCGGCAGGGTGGGCGGGGAGCTGTTTTTT. Translation gives CATSRASGRVGGELFF.